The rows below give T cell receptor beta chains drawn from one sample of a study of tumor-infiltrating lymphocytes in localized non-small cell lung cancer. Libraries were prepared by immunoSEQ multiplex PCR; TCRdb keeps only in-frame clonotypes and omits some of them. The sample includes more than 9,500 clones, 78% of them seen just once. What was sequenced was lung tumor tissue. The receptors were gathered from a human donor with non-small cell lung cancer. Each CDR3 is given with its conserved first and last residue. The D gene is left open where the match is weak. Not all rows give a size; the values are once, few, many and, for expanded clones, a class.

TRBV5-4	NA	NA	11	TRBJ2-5	TGTGCCAGCAGCCAAGGCGGGGCTCAGTACTTC	CASSQGGAQYF
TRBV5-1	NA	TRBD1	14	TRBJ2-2	TGCGCCAGCAGCTGGACAGGGTCCCCCGGGGAGCTGTTTTTT	CASSWTGSPGELFF
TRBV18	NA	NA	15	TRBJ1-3	TGTGCCAGCTCACCACCGATACACAAAGGAAACACCATATATTTT	CASSPPIHKGNTIYF
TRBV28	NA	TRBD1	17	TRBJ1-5	TGTGCCAGCAGTGACTCCCCGACAGGGAGTGTCAATCAGCCCCAGCATTTT	CASSDSPTGSVNQPQHF
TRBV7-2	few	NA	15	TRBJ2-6	TGTGCCAGCAGCTTTCAGGGCTCTGGGGCCAACGTCCTGACTTTC	CASSFQGSGANVLTF
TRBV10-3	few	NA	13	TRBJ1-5	TGTGCCACCTCGGAAGGGAGCAATCAGCCCCAGCATTTT	CATSEGSNQPQHF
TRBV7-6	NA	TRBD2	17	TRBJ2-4	TGTGCCAGCAGCAAAACGGAGAGCGGGAGGGCCAAAAACATTCAGTACTTC	CASSKTESGRAKNIQYF
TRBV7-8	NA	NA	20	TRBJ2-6	TGTGCCAGCAGCCCTGAGGCGTGGGGACGGATAGACTCTGGGGCCAACGTCCTGACTTTC	CASSPEAWGRIDSGANVLTF
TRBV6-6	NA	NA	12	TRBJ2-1	TGTGCCAGCAGCCTATACGCCGATGAGCAGTTCTTC	CASSLYADEQFF
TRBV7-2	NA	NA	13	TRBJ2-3	TGTGCCAGCAGCTTAGCTAGCACAGATACGCAGTATTTT	CASSLASTDTQYF
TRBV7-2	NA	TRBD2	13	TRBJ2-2	TGTGCCAGCAGCTCGGGACTAGCGGGGGAGCTGTTTTTT	CASSSGLAGELFF
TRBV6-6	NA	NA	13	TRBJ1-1	TGTGCCAGCAGTTTGGACAGTGGGGGCGAGGCTTTCTTT	CASSLDSGGEAFF
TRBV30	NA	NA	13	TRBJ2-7	TGTGCCTGTTTGGGTAGTGGGGCCGGCGAGCAGTACTTC	CACLGSGAGEQYF
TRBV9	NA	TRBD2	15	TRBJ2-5	TGTGCCAGCAGCGCTTCCGGGACTAGTGAAGAGACCCAGTACTTC	CASSASGTSEETQYF
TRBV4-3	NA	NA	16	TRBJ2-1	TGCGCCAGCAGCCGGCAAGCGGGTTGGTCCTACAATGAGCAGTTCTTC	CASSRQAGWSYNEQFF
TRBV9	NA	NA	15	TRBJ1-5	TGTGCCAGCAGCGTGGACGGGACGGGCAATCAGCCCCAGCATTTT	CASSVDGTGNQPQHF
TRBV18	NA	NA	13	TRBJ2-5	TGTGCCAGCTCGGAACTAGCCGGAGAGACCCAGTACTTC	CASSELAGETQYF